The 25 T cell receptor beta chains in this list originate from one sample, sequenced in a study of OX40 agonist ivuxolimab in advanced cancers. Sequencing used immunoSEQ multiplex PCR; TCRdb keeps in-frame clones, though not all of them. Of 84,000 or so clones listed, approximately 95% are singletons. Sample: CD4+ or CD8+ T cells sorted from blood, taken in a trial of the OX40 agonist ivuxolimab. These TCRs come from an adult with an advanced solid tumor such as melanoma, head and neck, liver or kidney cancer.

This clone is a singleton in its sample. J is TRBJ2-7 and V is TRBV7-9; D remains ambiguous. Germline loops: CDR1 SEHNR, CDR2 FQNEAQ (reference sequence). The CDR3 has 11 residues. V dropped 5 bases and J dropped 0 bases, with 2 bases sitting between them. The CDR3 DNA reads TGTGCCAGCAGCGCCTCCTACGAGCAGTACTTC. This sequence encodes CASSASYEQYF.

This clone has just a few counts. The chain combines TRBV12-5 with TRBJ2-7; D gene uncertain. Per germline, CDR1 LGHNT and CDR2 FRNRAP. The CDR3 covers 10 residues. V lost 6 bases and J 4 bases, leaving 4 bases between the germline ends. In DNA form, the CDR3 reads TGTGCTAGTGGCCAATACGAGCAGTACTTC. It specifies CASGQYEQYF.

The CDR3, as DNA: TGCGCCAGCAGCCTCGACAGGGGGTCTGCTTCAAACCAGTTCTTC. This gives the protein CASSLDRGSASNQFF. This rearrangement joins TRBV5-1 to TRBJ2-1; 9 bases map to TRBD1. Trimming at V came to 4 bases and at J to 13 bases, leaving 15 bases not matched to a gene. The CDR3 runs to 15 residues. In germline, CDR1 is SGHRS, CDR2 YFSETQ. Combining the CDR3 with reference TRBV5-1 and TRBJ2-1 gives the whole variable domain KAGVTQTPRYLIKTRGQQVTLSCSPISGHRSVSWYQQTPGQGLQFLFEYFSETQRNKGNFPGRFSGRQFSNSRSEMNVSTLELGDSALYLCASSLDRGSASNQFFGPGTRLTVL.

This clone is a singleton in its sample. The J gene is TRBJ2-3, the V gene TRBV7-3, with 9 bases fitting TRBD2. The germline V gene encodes CDR1 SGHTA and CDR2 FQGTGA. CDR3 size: 16 residues. V lost 1 base to trimming and J lost 5 bases; unmatched junction nucleotides: 7. CDR3 sequence: CASSLKAGGLKDTQYF. The CDR3 bases are TGTGCCAGCAGCTTAAAGGCGGGAGGGCTAAAAGATACGCAGTATTTT.

The V gene is TRBV9, the J gene TRBJ2-7; possibly TRBD2 for D (5 bases). The CDR3 is 15 amino acids. V lost 4 bases and J lost 6, with 20 bases in between. The germline gives CDR1 SGDLS, CDR2 YYNGEE. CDR3 in DNA: TGTGCCAGCAGCACCGGGGTAGCGTCAGTGTTCGAGCAGTACTTC. Translation gives CASSTGVASVFEQYF.

This clone was counted once. The chain has TRBV7-3 and TRBJ2-1; TRBD2 might be the D (6 bases). V lost 3 bases and J 3 bases, leaving 9 bases between the germline ends. The CDR3 is 14 residues long. CDR1 SGHTA and CDR2 FQGTGA come from the germline V gene. The CDR3 region is CASSFSGGYNEQFF. CDR3 nucleotide sequence: TGTGCCAGCAGCTTCTCCGGGGGCTACAATGAGCAGTTCTTC.

CDR3 residues: CASSPRTGTGELFF. In DNA, the CDR3 is TGTGCCAGCAGCCCCCGGACAGGGACCGGGGAGCTGTTTTTT. This chain joins TRBV11-3 and TRBJ2-2; TRBD1 aligns across 8 bases. Germline V gene data show CDR1 as SGHNT and CDR2 as YENEEA. The CDR3 is 14 residues long. Trimming cost V 5 bases and J 5 bases; bases outside gene matches: 4. Supplemented by reference TRBV11-3 and TRBJ2-2, the full variable domain reads EAGVVQSPRYKIIEKKQPVAFWCNPISGHNTLYWYLQNLGQGPELLIRYENEEAVDDSQLPKDRFSAERLKGVDSTLKIQPAELGDSAVYLCASSPRTGTGELFFGEGSRLTVL.

The chain is built from TRBV7-2 and TRBJ2-7, with 12 nucleotides matching TRBD2. V gave up 1 base and J gave up 4 bases; unmatched junction bases: 14. The germline V gene has CDR1 SGHTA and CDR2 FQGNSA. The CDR3 sequence is 19 residues long. The CDR3 bases are TGTGCCAGCAGCTTAGTAGGACTAGCGGGATTACGTCTCGGGTACGAGCAGTACTTC. Its protein is CASSLVGLAGLRLGYEQYF.

The chain carries TRBV9 and TRBJ2-2; 9 bases are shared with TRBD2. V was clipped by 6 bases and J by 6 bases; unmatched bases: 6. This CDR3 is 14 amino acids long. Germline V lookup: CDR1 SGDLS, CDR2 YYNGEE. CDR3 DNA: TGTGCCAGCAAAGAGACTAGCGGTCCCGGGGAGCTGTTTTTT. Amino acids: CASKETSGPGELFF.

About this clone itself: One end of the junction varies from germline; a read error may be responsible. The V gene is TRBV5-1, the J gene TRBJ2-5; 7 bases match TRBD1. This CDR3 comprises 15 residues. The V gene's germline CDR1 is SGHRS and CDR2 YFSETQ. This CDR3 is CASSLATGAGETQYF. CDR3 in DNA: TGTGCCAGCAGCTTGGCCACAGGGGCGGGAGAGACCCAGTACTTC.

This chain connects TRBV15 to TRBJ2-3; unclear D gene. CDR1 is LNHNV, CDR2 YYDKDF, per germline (reference sequence). CDR3 length: 17 amino acids. The ends were cut back, 3 bases at V and 1 base at J, with 17 bases in the middle. The CDR3 DNA reads as TGTGCCACCAGCAGGGGTTTTAGGCGGCAGGGCACAGATACGCAGTATTTT. Translated: CATSRGFRRQGTDTQYF.

The chain joins TRBV11-2 to TRBJ2-5; TRBD2 matches 9 bases. CDR3 size: 17 residues. V was clipped by 5 bases and J by 0 bases; unmatched bases: 10. The V gene's germline CDR1 is SGHAT and CDR2 FQNNGV. In nucleotides, the CDR3 is TGTGCCAGCAGCCTAAAAGGGGCTAGCGGGAACCAAGAGACCCAGTACTTC. This sequence encodes CASSLKGASGNQETQYF.

This clone is a singleton in its sample. The chain is built from TRBV27 and TRBJ1-1; 8 bases are a match to TRBD1. After removal of 3 bases from V and 1 base from J, the junction contained 1 base not matched to a gene. The CDR3 has 14 amino acids. Looked up from germline, CDR1 is MNHEY and CDR2 is SMNVEV (reference sequence). The CDR3 DNA sequence: TGTGCCAGCAGTTTCGGGACAGGGAACACTGAAGCTTTCTTT. Translation gives CASSFGTGNTEAFF.

The V and J genes are TRBV19 and TRBJ1-2; D might be TRBD1 (5 bases). V lost 5 bases and J 6 bases, leaving 22 bases between the germline ends. The CDR3 length is 16 residues. Germline CDR1 is LNHDA and CDR2 is SQIVND (reference sequence). CDR3 protein: CASSLGHPVGFHGYTF. The CDR3 region has the DNA TGTGCCAGTAGTTTAGGACACCCGGTTGGATTCCATGGCTACACCTTC.

The chain employs TRBV28 and TRBJ2-7; 10 bases line up with TRBD1. Germline CDR1 and CDR2: MDHEN and SYDVKM. The J segment lost 0 bases and the V segment lost 3 bases, leaving 8 bases of the junction unmatched. The CDR3 sequence is 17 residues long. CDR3 DNA sequence: TGTGCCAGCAGTTTTCTGTACCGGGACAGGGGCTCCTACGAGCAGTACTTC. Protein product: CASSFLYRDRGSYEQYF.

V gene TRBV27 combines with J gene TRBJ2-5; D not resolved. The CDR3 covers 13 residues. The V end was cut by 0 bases, the J end by 13 bases, with 15 bases between. Germline CDR1 is MNHEY and CDR2 is SMNVEV (reference sequence). The CDR3 DNA is TGTGCCAGCAGTTTATCGAATAGTTTAGCCCGGTACTTC. Amino acids: CASSLSNSLARYF.

The V call is TRBV7-9, the J call TRBJ2-1, with TRBD2 matching over 7 bases. This CDR3 has 15 amino acids. Per the germline V gene, CDR1 is SEHNR and CDR2 is FQNEAQ (reference sequence). V lost 5 bases to trimming and J lost 1 base; unmatched junction nucleotides: 5. The CDR3 reads CASSISGSSYNEQFF. The DNA for the CDR3 is TGTGCCAGCAGCATTAGCGGGTCGTCCTACAATGAGCAGTTCTTC.

The chain joins TRBV6-5 to TRBJ2-7; no reliable D call. The germline V gene has CDR1 MNHEY and CDR2 SVGAGI. The CDR3 consists of 12 residues. Trimming pared 5 bases from V and 3 bases from J, leaving 8 bases between. CDR3: CASSQGHYEQYF. DNA of the CDR3: TGTGCCAGCAGTCAAGGGCACTACGAGCAGTACTTC.

The rearrangement uses TRBV6-1 and TRBJ2-7, with 7 bases fitting TRBD2. The CDR3 is 14 amino acids. V was pared by 3 bases and J by 3 bases, with 5 bases of the junction left unmatched. Looked up from germline, CDR1 is MNHNS and CDR2 is SASEGT. The CDR3 protein is CASSEWGGSYEQYF. The DNA for the CDR3 is TGTGCCAGCAGTGAGTGGGGCGGGAGCTACGAGCAGTACTTC.

The chain has TRBV7-9 and TRBJ2-1; D gene ambiguous. CDR3 length equals 13 residues. Germline lookup yields CDR1 SEHNR and CDR2 FQNEAQ (reference sequence). Trimming removed 1 base from V and 7 bases from J, with 8 bases in between. DNA for the CDR3: TGTGCCAGCAGCTTAGGGTACGGGAATGAGCAGTTCTTC. It is translated as CASSLGYGNEQFF.

The J gene is TRBJ2-7, the V gene TRBV27, with a weak D call TRBD1 (5 bases). Germline values: CDR1 MNHEY, CDR2 SMNVEV (reference sequence). This CDR3 comprises 14 residues. Trimming took 2 bases from V and 4 from J, leaving 12 bases between them. The CDR3 is CASSLSTGKYEQYF. CDR3 in DNA: TGTGCCAGCAGTTTAAGCACAGGCAAATACGAGCAGTACTTC.

This clone was counted a single time. This chain links TRBV7-2 with TRBJ2-1; TRBD2 matches at 8 bases. Looked up from germline, CDR1 is SGHTA and CDR2 is FQGNSA. CDR3 length: 17 amino acids. With V trimmed by 1 base and J by 5 bases, 10 bases remained unmatched. The CDR3 loop is CASSLVEGLAGNNEQFF. In nucleotides, the CDR3 is TGTGCCAGCAGCTTAGTGGAGGGTCTAGCGGGTAACAATGAGCAGTTCTTC.

The chain joins TRBV28 to TRBJ2-3; weak D call: TRBD1 (6 bases). The CDR3 loop spans 17 amino acids. V was trimmed by 5 bases and J by 2 bases, leaving 20 bases between them. Germline lookup yields CDR1 MDHEN and CDR2 SYDVKM. The chain's CDR3 is CASSDNTWTDFTDTQYF. CDR3 nucleotides: TGTGCCAGCAGTGACAACACTTGGACAGATTTCACAGATACGCAGTATTTT.

The chain carries TRBV7-2 and TRBJ2-5, with TRBD2 matching over 8 bases. The J call may be incorrect, as the DNA end agrees better with TRBJ2-7. From germline, CDR1 is SGHTA and CDR2 FQGNSA. The CDR3 is made up of 14 amino acids. The CDR3 loop reads CASSFGLANYEQYF. DNA for the CDR3: TGTGCCAGCAGCTTTGGACTAGCTAATTACGAGCAGTACTTC.

This clone was detected only once. The rearrangement links TRBV7-6 to TRBJ2-3; 7 nucleotides match TRBD2. The CDR3 consists of 16 residues. V gave up 5 bases and J gave up 6 bases; unmatched junction bases: 14. Per germline, CDR1 SGHVS and CDR2 FNYEAQ. CDR3 bases: TGTGCCAGCAGCGGGGGGGAGGGCCGCACTTGGGATACGCAGTATTTT. Residues: CASSGGEGRTWDTQYF.